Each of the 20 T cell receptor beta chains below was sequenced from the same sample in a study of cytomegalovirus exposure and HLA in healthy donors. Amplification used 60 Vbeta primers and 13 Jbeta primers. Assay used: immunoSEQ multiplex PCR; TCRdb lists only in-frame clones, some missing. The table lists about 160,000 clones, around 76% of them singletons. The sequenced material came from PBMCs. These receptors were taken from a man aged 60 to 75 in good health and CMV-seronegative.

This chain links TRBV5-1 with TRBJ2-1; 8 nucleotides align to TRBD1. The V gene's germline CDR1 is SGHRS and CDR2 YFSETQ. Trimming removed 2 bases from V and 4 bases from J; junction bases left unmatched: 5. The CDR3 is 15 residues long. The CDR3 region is CASSFGQGAYNEQFF. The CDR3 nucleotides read TGCGCCAGCAGCTTCGGACAGGGAGCGTACAATGAGCAGTTCTTC.

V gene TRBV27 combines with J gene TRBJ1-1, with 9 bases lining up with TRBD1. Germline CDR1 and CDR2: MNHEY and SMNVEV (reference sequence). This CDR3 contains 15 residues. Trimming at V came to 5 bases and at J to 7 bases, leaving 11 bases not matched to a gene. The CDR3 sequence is CASSTLPGQGVEAFF. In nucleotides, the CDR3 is TGTGCCAGCAGTACCCTCCCGGGACAGGGTGTTGAAGCTTTCTTT.

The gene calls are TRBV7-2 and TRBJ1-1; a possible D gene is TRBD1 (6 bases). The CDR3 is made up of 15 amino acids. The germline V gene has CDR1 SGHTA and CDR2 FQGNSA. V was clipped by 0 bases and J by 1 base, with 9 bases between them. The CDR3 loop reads CASSLAGDKNTEAFF. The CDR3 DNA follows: TGTGCCAGCAGCTTAGCCGGGGACAAGAACACTGAAGCTTTCTTT.

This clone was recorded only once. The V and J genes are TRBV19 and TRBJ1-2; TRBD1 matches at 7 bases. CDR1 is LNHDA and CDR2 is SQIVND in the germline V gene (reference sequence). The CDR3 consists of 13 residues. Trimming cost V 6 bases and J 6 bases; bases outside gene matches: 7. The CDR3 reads CASRNRGGDGYTF. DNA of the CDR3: TGTGCCAGTAGGAACAGGGGCGGGGATGGCTACACCTTC. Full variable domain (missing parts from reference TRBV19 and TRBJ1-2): DGGITQSPKYLFRKEGQNVTLSCEQNLNHDAMYWYRQDPGQGLRLIYYSQIVNDFQKGDIAEGYSVSREKKESFPLTVTSAQKNPTAFYLCASRNRGGDGYTFGSGTRLTVV.

CDR3 nucleotides: TGTGCCAGCATCGGGGTGCCGGGGGGAGATACGCAGTATTTT. This translates into CASIGVPGGDTQYF. This chain joins TRBV6-1 and TRBJ2-3, with 7 bases matching TRBD2. Germline V gives CDR1 MNHNS, CDR2 SASEGT. J gave up 5 bases and V 7 bases, and 9 bases lay outside the gene matches. There are 14 residues in the CDR3.

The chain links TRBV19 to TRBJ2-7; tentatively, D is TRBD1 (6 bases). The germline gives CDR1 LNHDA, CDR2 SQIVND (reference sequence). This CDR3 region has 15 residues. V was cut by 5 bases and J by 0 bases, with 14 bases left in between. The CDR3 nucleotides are TGTGCCAGTAGTCCGGGACACCAGAGCTCCTACGAGCAGTACTTC. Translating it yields CASSPGHQSSYEQYF.

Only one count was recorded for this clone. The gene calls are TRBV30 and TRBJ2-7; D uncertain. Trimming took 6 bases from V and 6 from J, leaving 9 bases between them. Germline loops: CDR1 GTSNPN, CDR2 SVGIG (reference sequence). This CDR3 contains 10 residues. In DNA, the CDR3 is TGTGCCTGTACAGATGTCGAGCAGTACTTC. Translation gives CACTDVEQYF.

Here the CDR3 DNA reads TGTGCCAGCAGCTTGGCGGGGGCCAGGGGGAGCCAGTACTTC. It encodes CASSLAGARGSQYF. This sequence joins TRBV5-8 and TRBJ2-5, with D perhaps TRBD1 (7 bases). CDR3 length equals 14 residues. Trimming took off 0 bases at V and 10 bases at J, with 16 bases between the two ends. CDR1 SGHTS and CDR2 YDEGEE come from the germline V gene.

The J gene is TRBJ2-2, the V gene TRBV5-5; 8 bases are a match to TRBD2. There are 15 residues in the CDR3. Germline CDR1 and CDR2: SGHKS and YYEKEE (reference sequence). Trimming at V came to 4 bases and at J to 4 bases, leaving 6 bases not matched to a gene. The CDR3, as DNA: TGTGCCAGCAGCCAGGGACTAGACCCCACCGGGGAGCTGTTTTTT. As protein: CASSQGLDPTGELFF.

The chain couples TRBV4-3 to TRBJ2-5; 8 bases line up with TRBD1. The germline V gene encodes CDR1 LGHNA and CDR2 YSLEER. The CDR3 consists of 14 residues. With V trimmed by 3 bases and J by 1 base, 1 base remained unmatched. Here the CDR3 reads CASSHQGAQETQYF. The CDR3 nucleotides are TGCGCCAGCAGCCATCAGGGGGCCCAAGAGACCCAGTACTTC.

CDR3 protein: CSVGQGSDTEAFF. As DNA, the CDR3 is TGCAGCGTTGGACAGGGATCGGACACTGAAGCTTTCTTT. V usage is TRBV29-1 and J usage is TRBJ1-1, with 7 bases lining up with TRBD1. The trim removed 4 bases at V and 3 bases at J, leaving 5 bases unmatched. The germline V gene encodes CDR1 SQVTM and CDR2 ANQGSEA. This CDR3 spans 13 amino acids.

The CDR3 region is CASSFRRGGGTDTQYF. In nucleotides, the CDR3 is TGTGCCAGCAGCTTTCGACGGGGTGGTGGCACAGATACGCAGTATTTT. The J gene is TRBJ2-3, the V gene TRBV7-2, with a weak D call TRBD2 (5 bases). V lost 3 bases, J lost 1 base, and 14 bases lay in between. This CDR3 contains 16 residues. Germline V gene data show CDR1 as SGHTA and CDR2 as FQGNSA.

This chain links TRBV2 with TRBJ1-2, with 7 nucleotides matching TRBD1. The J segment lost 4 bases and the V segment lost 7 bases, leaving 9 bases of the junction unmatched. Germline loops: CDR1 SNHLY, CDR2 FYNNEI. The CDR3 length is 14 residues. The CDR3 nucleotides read TGTGCCAGCACCCTCGACAGGGTTGGCTATGGCTACACCTTC. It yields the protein CASTLDRVGYGYTF.

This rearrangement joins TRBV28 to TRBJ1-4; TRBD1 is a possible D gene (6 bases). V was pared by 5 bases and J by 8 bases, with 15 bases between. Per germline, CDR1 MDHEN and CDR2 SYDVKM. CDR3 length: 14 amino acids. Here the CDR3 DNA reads TGTGCCAGCAGTCCGGACAGCGGGGGCGAAAAACTGTTTTTT. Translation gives CASSPDSGGEKLFF.

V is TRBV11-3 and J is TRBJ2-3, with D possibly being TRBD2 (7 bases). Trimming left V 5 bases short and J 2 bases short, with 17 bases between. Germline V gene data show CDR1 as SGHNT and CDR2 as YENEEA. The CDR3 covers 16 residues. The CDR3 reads CASSPGRGGPTDTQYF. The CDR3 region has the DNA TGTGCCAGCAGCCCGGGGAGGGGGGGCCCCACAGATACGCAGTATTTT. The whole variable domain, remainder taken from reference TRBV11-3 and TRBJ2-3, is EAGVVQSPRYKIIEKKQPVAFWCNPISGHNTLYWYLQNLGQGPELLIRYENEEAVDDSQLPKDRFSAERLKGVDSTLKIQPAELGDSAVYLCASSPGRGGPTDTQYFGPGTRLTVL.

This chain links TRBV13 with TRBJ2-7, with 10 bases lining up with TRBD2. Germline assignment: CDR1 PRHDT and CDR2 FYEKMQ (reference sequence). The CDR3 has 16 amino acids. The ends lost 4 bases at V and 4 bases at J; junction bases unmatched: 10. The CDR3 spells CASSSRSGGASYEQYF. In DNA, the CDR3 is TGTGCCAGCAGCTCGCGCAGCGGGGGGGCCAGTTACGAGCAGTACTTC.

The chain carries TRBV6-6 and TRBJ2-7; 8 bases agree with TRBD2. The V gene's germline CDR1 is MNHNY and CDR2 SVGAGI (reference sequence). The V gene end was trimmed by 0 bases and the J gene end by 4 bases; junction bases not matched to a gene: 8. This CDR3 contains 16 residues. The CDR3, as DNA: TGTGCCAGCAGTTACTCGGTACTAGCGGTCGGGTACGAGCAGTACTTC. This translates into CASSYSVLAVGYEQYF.

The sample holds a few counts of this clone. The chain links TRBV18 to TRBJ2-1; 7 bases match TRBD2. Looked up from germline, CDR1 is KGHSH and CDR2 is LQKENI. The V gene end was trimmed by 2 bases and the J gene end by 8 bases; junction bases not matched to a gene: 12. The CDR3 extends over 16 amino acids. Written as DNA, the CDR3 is TGTGCCAGCTCACCAGATGGGGCGGGAGCTTTGGATGAGCAGTTCTTC. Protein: CASSPDGAGALDEQFF. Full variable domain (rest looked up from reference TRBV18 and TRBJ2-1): NAGVMQNPRHLVRRRGQEARLRCSPMKGHSHVYWYRQLPEEGLKFMVYLQKENIIDESGMPKERFSAEFPKEGPSILRIQQVVRGDSAAYFCASSPDGAGALDEQFFGPGTRLTVL.

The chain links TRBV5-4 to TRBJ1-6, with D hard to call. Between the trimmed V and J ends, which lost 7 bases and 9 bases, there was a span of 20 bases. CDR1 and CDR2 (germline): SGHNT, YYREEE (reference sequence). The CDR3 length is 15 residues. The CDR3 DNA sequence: TGTGCCAGCCGGAGGGAGCTTAGGAGTGGTTCACCCCTCCACTTT. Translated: CASRRELRSGSPLHF. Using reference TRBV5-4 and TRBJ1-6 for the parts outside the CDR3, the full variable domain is ETGVTQSPTHLIKTRGQQVTLRCSSQSGHNTVSWYQQALGQGPQFIFQYYREEENGRGNFPPRFSGLQFPNYSSELNVNALELDDSALYLCASRRELRSGSPLHFGNGTRLTVT.

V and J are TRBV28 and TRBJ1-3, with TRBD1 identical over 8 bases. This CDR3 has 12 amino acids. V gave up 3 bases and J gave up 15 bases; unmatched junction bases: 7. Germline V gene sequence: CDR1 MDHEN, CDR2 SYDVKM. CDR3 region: CASSLKGQGTYF. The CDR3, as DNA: TGTGCCAGCAGTTTGAAAGGACAGGGCACATATTTT.